Listed here is a single T cell receptor beta chain. Ten or more counts support this clone. Its antigen remains unidentified. Base qualities are not provided; no much larger clone lies one nucleotide away. To prepare the library, the immunoSEQ multiplex PCR assay was applied. RNA was extracted from all samples and reverse transcribed into cDNA, which served as template for TCR sequencing. SuperScript III was used to make first-strand cDNA, primed with a 2:1 mix of oligo-dT and random hexamers. A synthetic immune receptor repertoire was used to measure amplification bias, and any remaining bias was corrected computationally. The authors' pipeline ran thus. Raw reads were preprocessed for error removal, and CDR3 was defined according to IMGT conventions as running from the conserved cysteine to phenylalanine. Clonality was computed as 1 minus the Shannon entropy, with the entropy normalized by log2 of the number of productive unique TCRs. Whether scalp clones were CD4 or CD8 was inferred by matching scalp TCRbeta sequences against CD4 and CD8 repertoires sorted from blood. TCRdb took this table from immuneACCESS and kept in-frame rearrangements with V and J called. Such tables lack part of the clones; where checked against another copy, unresolved V genes explain under half of the gap, and the rest is unexplained. D and trimming come from the DNA, and the V and J calls and clone size come from that table. The sample table contains around 110,000 clones; only one count was recorded for about 59% of them. The ten largest clones take up 9% to 15% of the sample.

This entry belongs to a study of CD8+ T cells in alopecia areata (dated by TCRdb to the late 2010s). Broadly, across the study: Treated patients were enrolled in an open-label pilot trial of oral tofacitinib at 5 to 10 mg twice daily for moderate-to-severe alopecia areata. Patients received tofacitinib for 6 to 18 months and were then followed off drug for 6 months to check for delayed response and recurrence. Disease severity in treated patients was measured with the SALT score, which quantifies the percentage of affected scalp surface area. High-throughput TCRbeta sequencing was used to examine T cell clonal expansion in alopecia areata in both the C3H/HeJ mouse model and human patients. Human TCRbeta sequencing covered scalp tissue and sorted CD4+ and CD8+ peripheral blood T cells from patchy and totalis/universalis alopecia areata patients and healthy controls. Biopsies were taken from tofacitinib-treated patients at baseline and again at 4 and 24 weeks into treatment, and several of those patients also had a later scalp biopsy. Scalp clonality was compared among normal scalp (n=4), patchy alopecia areata scalp (n=8), and alopecia totalis/universalis scalp (n=8). RNA was obtained with the PAXgene miRNA kit for fixed scalp, the miRNeasy kit for PBMCs, and the RNeasy kit for mouse skin. Amplification of TCRbeta CDR3 regions was done by immunoSEQ multiplex PCR using 35 Vbeta forward primers and 13 Jbeta reverse primers.

Reading the label with the study, this specimen's time point is: about 25 weeks on oral tofacitinib. The sample's treatment or condition label, in plain terms: oral pan-JAK inhibitor, 5-10 mg twice daily. Lesional scalp punch biopsies and peripheral blood were collected from alopecia areata patients. After PBMCs were isolated by density centrifugation and stained for CD3, CD4 and CD8, a FACSAria was used to sort CD4+ and CD8+ T cells. The paper as a whole reports these results and caveats: During tofacitinib treatment, many expanded lesional clones stuck around in both scalp and blood, and this persistence may partly explain why relapse happens after treatment is stopped. Unlike mouse skin, where gammadelta T cells dominate, normal human skin contains resident alphabeta T cells that get sequenced too, which complicates analysis of the scalp TCR repertoire. Scalp clonality and the number of expanded CD8+ clones among the top 100 scalp clones were significantly decreased by tofacitinib. Higher clonality and more expanded CD8+ clones were observed in lesional scalp than in normal scalp, particularly in alopecia totalis/universalis, a finding suggestive of antigenic drive. TCR sequences shared between patients were less clear than in mice, possibly partly because of HLA diversity in the patient population. Because the treated cohort was small and had only one nonresponder, larger studies are needed to examine links between baseline CD8+ expansion and response.

Reading from cysteine to phenylalanine, the CDR3 counts 14 amino acids. This entry keeps only the CDR3 DNA: 42 bases, framed from base 1. CDR1 and CDR2 are drawn from the germline V gene: ENHRY, SYGVKD. Trimming at the junction amounts to 3 bases on V and 7 bases on J, and the germline ends lie 15 bases apart. This material consisted of CD8+ T cells sorted from blood, taken at week 24, from a patient treated with tofacitinib. The origin of this receptor is a human donor with alopecia areata. The chain links TRBV10-3 with TRBJ1-2, and perhaps TRBD1 as D gene, on 5 matching bases. The nucleotide sequence reads TGTGCCATCAGTGACCAGAAAGGGGACGGTGGCTACACCTTC. Its translation is CAISDQKGDGGYTF.